This TCR beta chain was profiled in a study of post-analysis software for immune sequencing data. About the research overall: Some patients lacked subtype; others had relapsing-remitting, secondary progressive or progressive-relapsing disease. Overall study findings and caveats: Included in a set of five TRBV segments more frequent in patients than controls were TRBV5-6, TRBV5-1 and TRBV20-1. Multiple sclerosis patients showed significantly lower normalized Chao1 diversity than controls did. F-measure co-clustering was strong for batch-matched samples.

CDR3 length: 13 amino acids. Trimming left V 3 bases short and J 7 bases short, with 16 bases between. Looked up from germline, CDR1 is DFQATT and CDR2 is SNEGSKA (reference sequence). This clonotype was seen just once. What it binds is not known. Each TCR beta cDNA library carried unique molecular identifiers. TCRdb re-derived calls from the PCR reads in MiXCR, one entry per CDR3 protein. Of a few hundred thousand distinct CDR3 sequences in the sample, 36% are singletons; the top ten hold under 5%. The TCR sequence derives from a girl aged 10 to 17 with multiple sclerosis. Sequenced sample: blood. The genes are TRBV20-1 and TRBJ2-7; D is ambiguous. In nucleotides, the CDR3 is TGCAGTGCTAGTGATTTCAGTGAAAGGGAGCAGTACTTC. Translated, it gives CSASDFSEREQYF.